This passage covers 27 T cell receptor beta chains from one sample sequenced in a study of OX40 agonist ivuxolimab in advanced cancers. Profiled with immunoSEQ multiplex PCR; TCRdb holds only in-frame clones, not every one. The sample records just over 95,000 clones, around 85% being singletons. This specimen consisted of CD4+ or CD8+ T cells sorted from blood, obtained in a trial of the OX40 agonist ivuxolimab. The receptor source for this set is an adult with an advanced solid tumor such as melanoma, head and neck, liver or kidney cancer.

The chain has TRBV11-2 and TRBJ2-7; no definite D call. V lost 0 bases to trimming and J lost 2 bases, with 8 bases between them. Germline-derived CDR1 and CDR2 are SGHAT and FQNNGV. This CDR3 comprises 14 residues. CDR3 residues: CASSLEFGAYEQYF. The CDR3 DNA reads TGTGCCAGCAGCTTAGAATTCGGTGCCTACGAGCAGTACTTC.

The chain carries TRBV2 and TRBJ2-3; weak D call: TRBD1 (6 bases). The CDR3 length is 16 residues. V was shortened by 3 bases and J by 4 bases, with 17 bases between the two germline ends. Germline V gene data show CDR1 as SNHLY and CDR2 as FYNNEI. CDR3 sequence: CASSEKFSRGSDTQYF. The CDR3 region has the DNA TGTGCCAGCAGTGAGAAATTTTCCAGGGGATCAGATACGCAGTATTTT.

On this clone: A much more abundant neighbour one base away suggests this may be a read error. The V gene is TRBV7-9, the J gene TRBJ2-7; maybe TRBD1 (6 bases). With 1 base removed from V and 3 bases from J, the gap between germline ends came to 7 bases. Germline loops: CDR1 SEHNR, CDR2 FQNEAQ (reference sequence). CDR3 length: 13 amino acids. The CDR3 bases are TGTGCCAGCAGCTTAGGAGGGGGCTACGAGCAGTACTTC. Translating gives CASSLGGGYEQYF.

This sequence joins TRBV6-5 and TRBJ1-5; D is possibly TRBD1 (6 bases). Trimming removed 2 bases from V and 2 bases from J, with 10 bases in between. CDR1 is MNHEY, CDR2 SVGAGI, per germline. This CDR3 spans 15 amino acids. CDR3 sequence: CASSYPQGGNQPQHF. The DNA for the CDR3 is TGTGCCAGCAGTTACCCACAGGGTGGCAATCAGCCCCAGCATTTT.

This chain joins TRBV10-3 and TRBJ2-3; 7 bases agree with TRBD2. This CDR3 region has 13 residues. Germline V gene data show CDR1 as ENHRY and CDR2 as SYGVKD. The V and J ends lost 10 bases and 2 bases, in that order; junction bases with no gene match: 6. This CDR3 reads CATLAGTTDTQYF. The CDR3, as DNA: TGTGCCACCTTAGCGGGTACCACAGATACGCAGTATTTT.

As to this clone: Other DNA variants within this sample encode the same CDR3. This chain uses TRBV6-6 with TRBJ1-5, with unresolved D. The CDR3 contains 15 residues. The ends were cut back, 4 bases at V and 4 bases at J, with 14 bases in the middle. From germline, CDR1 is MNHNY and CDR2 SVGAGI (reference sequence). The CDR3 coding sequence is TGTGCCAGCAGTTTTTTGGACGGGAGAAATCAGCCCCAGCATTTT. Translating it yields CASSFLDGRNQPQHF.

The J gene is TRBJ2-1, the V gene TRBV10-1; D could derive from TRBD1 or TRBD2 (5 bases each). The CDR3 runs 13 residues. CDR1 is WNHNN and CDR2 is SYGVQD in the germline V gene (reference sequence). Trimming took off 0 bases at V and 11 bases at J, with 11 bases between the two ends. The CDR3 sequence is CASSESMGDQQFF. CDR3 nucleotides: TGCGCCAGCAGTGAGTCGATGGGGGATCAGCAGTTCTTC.

The chain has TRBV18 and TRBJ2-5; D might be TRBD1 (6 bases). The CDR3 loop spans 15 amino acids. V lost 6 bases and J 7 bases, leaving 21 bases between the germline ends. The germline V gene encodes CDR1 KGHSH and CDR2 LQKENI. The CDR3 sequence is CASSDRDMIIGTQYF. As DNA, the CDR3 is TGTGCCAGCTCTGACCGGGACATGATAATCGGGACCCAGTACTTC.

Worth noting for this clone: One end of the junction fails to match germline, which may point to a read error. The chain has TRBV7-9 and TRBJ2-5; 8 nucleotides match TRBD2. Germline CDR1 reads SEHNR; CDR2 reads FQNEAQ (reference sequence). CDR3 size: 12 residues. The CDR3 loop is CASSHLPGGLDF. The CDR3 nucleotides read TGTGCCAGCAGCCACTTACCGGGAGGGCTAGACTTC.

V and J are TRBV6-5 and TRBJ2-7; D not certain. The germline CDR1 and CDR2 sequences are MNHEY and SVGAGI. This CDR3 region has 11 residues. V was shortened by 6 bases and J by 7 bases, with 10 bases between the two germline ends. The CDR3 is CASRGFGEQYF. DNA of the CDR3: TGTGCCAGCAGGGGTTTTGGGGAGCAGTACTTC.

The rearrangement uses TRBV6-5 and TRBJ2-5; TRBD2 might be the D (5 bases). The length of the CDR3 is 15 residues. Germline lookup yields CDR1 MNHEY and CDR2 SVGAGI. V lost 7 bases and J lost 0, with 15 bases in between. In DNA, the CDR3 is TGTGCCAGCACCCGGACTTGGGGTAACCAAGAGACCCAGTACTTC. Amino acids: CASTRTWGNQETQYF.

This chain joins TRBV9 and TRBJ2-1, with TRBD1 identical over 10 bases. The CDR3 has 15 residues. CDR1 SGDLS and CDR2 YYNGEE come from the germline V gene. The J segment lost 6 bases and the V segment lost 0 bases, leaving 3 bases of the junction unmatched. The CDR3 sequence is CASSVETGGFNEQFF. The CDR3, as DNA: TGTGCCAGCAGCGTAGAGACAGGGGGCTTCAATGAGCAGTTCTTC.

This clone was recorded many times. The chain recombines TRBV9 with TRBJ2-7, with TRBD1 as a possible D gene (6 bases). Germline V gene sequence: CDR1 SGDLS, CDR2 YYNGEE. V was pared by 0 bases and J by 6 bases, with 10 bases between. The CDR3 spans 13 residues. The CDR3 sequence is CASSVDEGGEQYF. CDR3 DNA: TGTGCCAGCAGCGTAGATGAAGGGGGCGAGCAGTACTTC. Complete variable domain (other parts from reference TRBV9 and TRBJ2-7): DSGVTQTPKHLITATGQRVTLRCSPRSGDLSVYWYQQSLDQGLQFLIQYYNGEERAKGNILERFSAQQFPDLHSELNLSSLELGDSALYFCASSVDEGGEQYFGPGTRLTVT.

The CDR3 nucleotides are TGTGCCAGCATTAGGGAGGGGAACACTGAAGCTTTCTTT. Its translation is CASIREGNTEAFF. The gene calls are TRBV6-1 and TRBJ1-1; D gene ambiguous. There are 13 residues in the CDR3. Germline V gene data show CDR1 as MNHNS and CDR2 as SASEGT. Trimming pared 7 bases from V and 1 base from J, leaving 10 bases between.

This chain links TRBV7-6 with TRBJ2-1; 11 bases map to TRBD2. The V segment lost 0 bases and the J segment 6 bases; nucleotides outside the gene matches: 19. Germline-derived CDR1 and CDR2 are SGHVS and FNYEAQ. This CDR3 region has 21 residues. The CDR3 region is CASSLAMGVAGGPSLVNEQFF. In DNA, the CDR3 is TGTGCCAGCAGCTTAGCGATGGGAGTAGCGGGAGGGCCATCATTGGTCAATGAGCAGTTCTTC.

The chain combines TRBV7-9 with TRBJ2-7; 7 bases agree with TRBD1. The CDR3 is made up of 16 amino acids. V lost 1 base, J lost 4 bases, and 10 bases stayed unmatched. Germline V gene lookup returns CDR1 SEHNR and CDR2 FQNEAQ (reference sequence). CDR3 protein: CASSLVIIGGGYEQYF. CDR3 nucleotide sequence: TGTGCCAGCAGCTTAGTGATAATAGGGGGCGGATACGAGCAGTACTTC.

The chain employs TRBV18 and TRBJ1-1; no definite D call. Per the germline V gene, CDR1 is KGHSH and CDR2 is LQKENI. CDR3 size: 14 residues. V was shortened by 3 bases and J by 3 bases, with 11 bases between the two germline ends. CDR3 bases: TGTGCCAGCTCACCCACCTATACGGACACTGAAGCTTTCTTT. Residues: CASSPTYTDTEAFF.

The genes are TRBV6-6 and TRBJ2-7; 7 bases align to TRBD1. The V and J ends lost 0 bases and 6 bases, in that order; junction bases with no gene match: 8. The CDR3 totals 15 residues. Per germline, CDR1 MNHNY and CDR2 SVGAGI (reference sequence). For the CDR3, the DNA is TGTGCCAGCAGTTACTCGAACGGCAGGGGGTCCGAGCAGTACTTC. Residues: CASSYSNGRGSEQYF.

A note on this clone: The sample carries other DNA sequences with the same CDR3. The gene calls are TRBV30 and TRBJ1-5, with 7 bases lining up with TRBD1. Germline V CDR1 and CDR2: GTSNPN, SVGIG (reference sequence). V dropped 0 bases and J dropped 7; count of bases not matched to a gene: 3. The CDR3 has 13 amino acids. This CDR3 is CAWSVARGQPQHF. CDR3 in DNA: TGTGCCTGGAGTGTAGCCAGGGGGCAGCCCCAGCATTTT.

The CDR3 DNA sequence: TGCAGCGTTGGAGGTACCGGGGAGCTGTTTTTT. This encodes CSVGGTGELFF. The chain couples TRBV29-1 to TRBJ2-2, with no clear D. V lost 4 bases to trimming and J lost 5 bases, with 5 bases between them. Looked up from germline, CDR1 is SQVTM and CDR2 is ANQGSEA. CDR3 length: 11 residues.

On this clone itself: This sample also contains other DNA sequences that code for the same CDR3. The chain employs TRBV7-2 and TRBJ1-2, with 8 positions matching TRBD1. The germline V gene has CDR1 SGHTA and CDR2 FQGNSA. The CDR3 sequence is 13 residues long. The junction had 6 bases not matched to a gene; V was cut back by 4 bases and J by 8 bases. The CDR3 spells CASSSQGAQGYTF. The CDR3 bases are TGTGCCAGCAGCTCCCAGGGGGCGCAGGGCTACACCTTC.

The chain links TRBV28 to TRBJ2-7; D uncertain. Deletions cut 6 bases from V and 3 bases from J, with 9 bases between. CDR1 and CDR2 from the germline V gene are MDHEN and SYDVKM. The CDR3 covers 12 residues. For the CDR3, the DNA is TGTGCCAGCAGCCTCCTAAACTACGAGCAGTACTTC. Translating gives CASSLLNYEQYF.

The CDR3 sequence: CASSLSAGGPYNEQFF. CDR3 bases: TGTGCCAGCAGTTTATCGGCGGGAGGGCCCTACAATGAGCAGTTCTTC. The rearrangement joins TRBV27 to TRBJ2-1; TRBD2 matches at 9 bases. Germline CDR1 and CDR2: MNHEY and SMNVEV (reference sequence). J was trimmed by 2 bases and V by 0 bases; bases with no gene match: 2. The CDR3 contains 16 residues.

This sequence joins TRBV4-1 and TRBJ2-2; D not certain. Germline values: CDR1 MGHRA, CDR2 YSYEKL. V was pared by 5 bases and J by 1 base, with 2 bases between. This CDR3 has 12 residues. CDR3 coding DNA: TGCGCCAGCAGCAAGAACACCGGGGAGCTGTTTTTT. This codes for CASSKNTGELFF.

The rearrangement uses TRBV5-1 and TRBJ2-1; 10 bases line up with TRBD2. CDR1 SGHRS and CDR2 YFSETQ come from the germline V gene. The CDR3 has 15 residues. V lost 4 bases to trimming and J lost 7 bases; unmatched junction nucleotides: 8. The CDR3 region has the DNA TGCGCCAGCAGCCGGCTAGCGGGAGAGGGGAATGAGCAGTTCTTC. Its translation is CASSRLAGEGNEQFF.

This rearrangement joins TRBV9 to TRBJ1-1, with a possible D match to TRBD1 (5 bases). V lost 5 bases and J 5 bases, leaving 10 bases between the germline ends. This CDR3 spans 12 amino acids. Germline values: CDR1 SGDLS, CDR2 YYNGEE. The CDR3, as DNA: TGTGCCAGCAGAGGGGCGGGAACTGAAGCTTTCTTT. It encodes CASRGAGTEAFF.

This rearrangement joins TRBV4-1 to TRBJ2-1; 7 positions match TRBD1. Per the germline V gene, CDR1 is MGHRA and CDR2 is YSYEKL. The CDR3 is 12 residues long. V dropped 5 bases and J dropped 7; count of bases not matched to a gene: 2. The CDR3 loop is CASSMTGNEQFF. CDR3 DNA: TGCGCCAGCAGCATGACAGGGAATGAGCAGTTCTTC.